In this sample, the clone carrying this T cell receptor beta chain turned up a few times. Its antigen is as yet unknown. This specimen comes from a study of T cell repertoires in cytomegalovirus infection. Study at large: It can be stated that public TCR beta signatures indicated CMV infection as well as a matching HLA type. The study's findings and limits: CMV-specific TCR beta clonotypes restricted by HLA-C were the ones dominating the ex vivo response.

TCRdb re-analysed the reads in MiXCR, keeping a single row per CDR3 protein. The repertoire holds roughly 640,000 distinct CDR3 sequences, around 24% seen once, with roughly 8% in the top ten. Germline values: CDR1 SGHAT, CDR2 FQNNGV. The CDR3 extends over 14 amino acids. The germline V and J ends were trimmed by 4 bases and 3 bases, with 11 bases remaining between them. The sequenced sample was CD8+ T cells from PBMCs. The chain recombines TRBV11-2 with TRBJ2-3; maybe TRBD1 (5 bases). This receptor was identified in a human donor in good health (CMV status not recorded). Some clones in this sample may be carry-over from other donors' samples. CDR3 in DNA: TGTGCCAGCAGCTACCGCAGGGATACAGATACGCAGTATTTT. Its translation: CASSYRRDTDTQYF.